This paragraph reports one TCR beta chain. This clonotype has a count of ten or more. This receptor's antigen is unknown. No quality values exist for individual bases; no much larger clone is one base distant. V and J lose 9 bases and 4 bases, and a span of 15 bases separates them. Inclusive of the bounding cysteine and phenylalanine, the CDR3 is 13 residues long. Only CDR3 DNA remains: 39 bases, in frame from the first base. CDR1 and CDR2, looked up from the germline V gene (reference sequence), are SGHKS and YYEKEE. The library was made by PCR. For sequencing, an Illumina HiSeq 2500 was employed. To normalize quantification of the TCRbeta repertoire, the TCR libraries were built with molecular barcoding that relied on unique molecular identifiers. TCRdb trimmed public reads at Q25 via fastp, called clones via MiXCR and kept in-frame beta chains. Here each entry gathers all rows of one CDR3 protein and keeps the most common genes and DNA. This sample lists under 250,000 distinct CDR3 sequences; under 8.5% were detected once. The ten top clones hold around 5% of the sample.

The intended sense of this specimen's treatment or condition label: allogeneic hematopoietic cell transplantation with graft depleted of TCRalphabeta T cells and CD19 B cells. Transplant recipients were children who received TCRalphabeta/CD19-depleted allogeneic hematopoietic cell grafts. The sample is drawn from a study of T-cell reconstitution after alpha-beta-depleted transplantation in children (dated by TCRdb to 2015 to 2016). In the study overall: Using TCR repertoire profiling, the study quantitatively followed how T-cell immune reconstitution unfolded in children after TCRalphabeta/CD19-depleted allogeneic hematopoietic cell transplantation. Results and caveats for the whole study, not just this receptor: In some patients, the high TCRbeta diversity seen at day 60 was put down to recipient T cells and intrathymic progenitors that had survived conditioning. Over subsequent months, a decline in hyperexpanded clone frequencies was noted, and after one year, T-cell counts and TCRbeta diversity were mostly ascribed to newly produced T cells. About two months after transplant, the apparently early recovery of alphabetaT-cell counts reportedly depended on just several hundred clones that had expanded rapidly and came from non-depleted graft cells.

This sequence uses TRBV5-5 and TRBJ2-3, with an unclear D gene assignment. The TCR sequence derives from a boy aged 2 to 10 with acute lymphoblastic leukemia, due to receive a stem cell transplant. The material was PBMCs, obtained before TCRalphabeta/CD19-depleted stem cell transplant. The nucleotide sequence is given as TGTGCCACCAGTTGGTGGCTTCCAGATACGCAGTATTTT. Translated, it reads CATSWWLPDTQYF.